A few counts support the clone carrying this T cell receptor (beta chain). Its antigen is not known. This entry belongs to a study of vaccination and CD4 T cells after COVID-19. Overall study context: The authors used overlapping spike peptides from SARS-CoV-2, HCoV-NL63, HCoV-OC43 and HCoV-229E to stimulate cells. Control cultures were supplied with a CEFX pool, an HIV-1 Nef pool, or no peptide at all.

Sequenced with the Oncomine TCR Beta short-read assay was DNA taken from cultured CD4+ T cells. TCRdb reprocessed the PCR reads via MiXCR and lists one record per CDR3 protein. In the table there are several thousand distinct CDR3 sequences, roughly 44% of which are singletons. This CDR3 spans 16 amino acids. The germline V and J ends were trimmed by 5 bases and 0 bases, with 16 bases remaining between them. Germline V gene lookup returns CDR1 SEHNR and CDR2 FQNEAQ (reference sequence). Treatment indicated: roughly 10-day PBMC culture with coronavirus spike peptide pools or control peptides (ViraFEST assay). These CD4+ T cells came from an unexposed donor, sampled before the COVID-19 pandemic (2011-2018). With peptide pools, ViraFEST first expanded antigen-specific T cells and afterwards sequenced their TCRs.

The clonotype was recovered from a human donor in good health. This chain connects TRBV7-9 to TRBJ1-1, with D perhaps TRBD1 (6 bases). Sequenced input: CD4+ T cells from blood, cultured in vitro. In DNA, the CDR3 is TGTGCCAGCAGCGGTCCCCCGGGACACCTGAACACTGAAGCTTTCTTT. Residues: CASSGPPGHLNTEAFF.